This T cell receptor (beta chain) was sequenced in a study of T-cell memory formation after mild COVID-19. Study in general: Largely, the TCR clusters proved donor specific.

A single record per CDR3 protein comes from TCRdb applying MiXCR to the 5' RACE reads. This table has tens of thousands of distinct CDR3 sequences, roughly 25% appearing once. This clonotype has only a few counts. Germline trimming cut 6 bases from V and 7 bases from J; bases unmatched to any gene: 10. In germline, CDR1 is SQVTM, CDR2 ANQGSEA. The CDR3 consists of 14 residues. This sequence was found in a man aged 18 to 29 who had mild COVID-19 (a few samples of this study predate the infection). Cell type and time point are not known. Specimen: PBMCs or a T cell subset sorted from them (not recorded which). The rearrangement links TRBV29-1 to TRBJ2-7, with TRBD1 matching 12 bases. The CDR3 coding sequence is TGCAGCGTGGACCCCGGGACAGGGGGCAGTGAGCAGTACTTC. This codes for CSVDPGTGGSEQYF.